What follows is one T cell receptor (beta chain) and its context. The V segment lost 6 bases and the J segment 4 bases; nucleotides outside the gene matches: 9. The CDR3 has 15 residues. This specimen belongs to a study of T-cell reconstitution after alpha-beta-depleted transplantation in children. Preparation of the TCRbeta library was carried out with unique molecular identifiers. Via MiXCR, TCRdb re-called the PCR reads, giving one row per CDR3 protein. The sample lists roughly 500,000 distinct CDR3 sequences; approximately 29% were seen once. The chain employs TRBV12-3 or TRBV12-4 and TRBJ1-5; 7 bases align to TRBD1. This sequence originates from a human donor who donated a stem cell graft to a child with aplastic anemia. The source material was PBMCs from the stem cell graft donor, sampled from the stem cell graft. As DNA, the CDR3 is TGTGCCAGCAGCTTATCCGGGACAGCAAATCAGCCCCAGCATTTT. Translation gives CASSLSGTANQPQHF.